The rows below give T cell receptor beta chains drawn from one sample of a study of blood T cell repertoires in COVID-19. TCRdb's table, derived via immunoSEQ multiplex PCR, lists solely in-frame clones and lacks some. Of tens of thousands of clones listed, around four fifths are singletons. The sample was peripheral blood. The receptors shown here come from a human donor in a cohort sampled during active COVID-19. CDR3s include the opening cysteine and the closing phenylalanine or tryptophan. D genes are given only for firm matches. Clone size is stated in some rows and not others, as once, few, many or a class when expanded.

V: TRBV6-5
size: NA
D: TRBD1
J: TRBJ1-3
CDR3: CASSYSRTGDGTIYF
DNA: TGTGCCAGCAGTTACTCCCGGACAGGGGACGGCACCATATATTTT

V: TRBV5-1
size: NA
D: TRBD2
J: TRBJ2-1
CDR3: CASSSSGGIYNEQFF
DNA: TGCGCCAGCAGCTCTAGCGGGGGCATATACAATGAGCAGTTCTTC

V: TRBV7-2
size: few
D: TRBD1
J: TRBJ1-2
CDR3: CASSLQGALIGGYTF
DNA: TGTGCCAGCAGCTTACAGGGGGCTTTAATTGGTGGCTACACCTTC

V: TRBV12-3/TRBV12-4
size: NA
D: NA
J: TRBJ2-7
CDR3: CASSLGHLGEQYF
DNA: TGTGCCAGCAGTTTAGGCCATCTCGGCGAGCAGTACTTC

V: TRBV6-5
size: few
D: NA
J: TRBJ2-6
CDR3: CASGEPSSGANVLTF
DNA: TGTGCCTCGGGGGAACCCTCCTCTGGGGCCAACGTCCTGACTTTC

V: TRBV14
size: NA
D: NA
J: TRBJ2-3
CDR3: CASSLTGAGSTDTQYF
DNA: TGTGCCAGCAGCCTAACCGGCGCGGGAAGCACAGATACGCAGTATTTT

V: TRBV29-1
size: NA
D: NA
J: TRBJ1-1
CDR3: CSVGRAGTEAFF
DNA: TGCAGCGTTGGGAGGGCGGGCACTGAAGCTTTCTTT

V: TRBV6-5
size: NA
D: TRBD2
J: TRBJ2-1
CDR3: CASSYPGLAGHNEQFF
DNA: TGTGCCAGCAGTTACCCTGGACTAGCGGGGCACAATGAGCAGTTCTTC

V: TRBV5-8
size: NA
D: NA
J: TRBJ2-3
CDR3: CASSSGLYSTDTQYF
DNA: TGTGCCAGCAGCTCCGGACTGTATAGCACAGATACGCAGTATTTT

V: TRBV6-5
size: NA
D: TRBD1
J: TRBJ2-7
CDR3: CASSSDRGNEQYF
DNA: TGTGCCAGCAGTTCCGACAGGGGGAACGAGCAGTACTTC

V: TRBV2
size: few
D: NA
J: TRBJ1-4
CDR3: CASSYSVRGVF
DNA: TGTGCCAGCAGCTACAGCGTGCGGGGGGTTTTT

V: TRBV12-3/TRBV12-4
size: NA
D: NA
J: TRBJ2-3
CDR3: CASTLGPDTQYF
DNA: TGTGCCAGCACCCTGGGCCCAGATACGCAGTATTTT

V: TRBV7-9
size: NA
D: NA
J: TRBJ1-1
CDR3: CASRPGADGVNTEAFF
DNA: TGTGCCAGCAGACCTGGGGCGGATGGAGTGAACACTGAAGCTTTCTTT

V: TRBV6-5
size: NA
D: TRBD2
J: TRBJ2-7
CDR3: CASGLAGGREQYF
DNA: TGTGCCAGCGGTTTAGCGGGGGGGCGCGAGCAGTACTTC

V: TRBV5-8
size: NA
D: NA
J: TRBJ2-3
CDR3: CASSSRTGTDTQYF
DNA: TGTGCCAGCAGCTCACGGACTGGCACAGATACGCAGTATTTT

V: TRBV6-1
size: NA
D: NA
J: TRBJ1-5
CDR3: CASSDLVYSNQPQHF
DNA: TGTGCCAGCAGTGACCTCGTTTATAGCAATCAGCCCCAGCATTTT

V: TRBV2
size: NA
D: NA
J: TRBJ2-5
CDR3: CASSEAVETQYF
DNA: TGTGCCAGCAGTGAGGCGGTAGAGACCCAGTACTTC

V: TRBV20-1
size: NA
D: TRBD1
J: TRBJ1-2
CDR3: CSASGPPGQGVVGYTF
DNA: TGCAGTGCTAGTGGGCCACCGGGACAGGGGGTAGTTGGCTACACCTTC

V: TRBV10-3
size: NA
D: TRBD1
J: TRBJ1-2
CDR3: CAISNGTAHLSILYGYTF
DNA: TGTGCCATCAGTAATGGGACAGCTCACCTCTCGATACTATATGGCTACACCTTC

V: TRBV7-9
size: NA
D: TRBD2
J: TRBJ2-1
CDR3: CARADSGGSNEQFF
DNA: TGTGCCAGAGCCGATAGCGGGGGGTCCAATGAGCAGTTCTTC

V: TRBV24-1
size: once
D: NA
J: TRBJ2-3
CDR3: CATSDRGAGNTQYF
DNA: TGTGCCACCAGTGACCGGGGGGCCGGGAATACGCAGTATTTT

V: TRBV11-2
size: NA
D: TRBD2
J: TRBJ2-1
CDR3: CASGGVAGNEQFF
DNA: TGTGCCAGCGGGGGGGTGGCAGGCAATGAGCAGTTCTTC

V: TRBV6-5
size: NA
D: NA
J: TRBJ1-6
CDR3: CASRQTNSPLHF
DNA: TGTGCCAGCAGACAGACGAATTCACCCCTCCACTTT

V: TRBV5-4
size: NA
D: NA
J: TRBJ2-1
CDR3: CASSLITGSNEQFF
DNA: TGTGCCAGCAGCTTAATCACAGGGTCCAATGAGCAGTTCTTC

V: TRBV3-1/TRBV3-2
size: NA
D: NA
J: TRBJ1-3
CDR3: CASSQTGGRTIYF
DNA: TGTGCCAGCAGCCAAACTGGGGGCCGCACCATATATTTT

V: TRBV15
size: NA
D: TRBD1
J: TRBJ1-5
CDR3: CATSRGSGTGVGNQPQHF
DNA: TGTGCCACCAGCAGAGGATCCGGGACAGGGGTTGGCAATCAGCCCCAGCATTTT

V: TRBV19
size: NA
D: TRBD2
J: TRBJ2-1
CDR3: CASSMMASGVYSEQFF
DNA: TGTGCCAGTAGTATGATGGCTAGCGGGGTCTATTCTGAGCAGTTCTTC

V: TRBV12-3/TRBV12-4
size: NA
D: NA
J: TRBJ2-1
CDR3: CASSLQRDEQFF
DNA: TGTGCCAGCAGTTTACAACGGGATGAGCAGTTCTTC

V: TRBV6-5
size: NA
D: TRBD1
J: TRBJ2-1
CDR3: CASSIRDRNYNEQFF
DNA: TGTGCCAGCAGTATCCGGGACAGGAATTACAATGAGCAGTTCTTC

V: TRBV4-1
size: NA
D: NA
J: TRBJ2-5
CDR3: CASSQDSGYRTQYF
DNA: TGCGCCAGCAGCCAAGATTCGGGTTATCGGACCCAGTACTTC

V: TRBV6-2/TRBV6-3
size: NA
D: NA
J: TRBJ1-5
CDR3: CASSYSSGVQPQHF
DNA: TGTGCCAGCAGTTACAGTTCAGGGGTACAGCCCCAGCATTTT

V: TRBV10-1
size: NA
D: NA
J: TRBJ2-1
CDR3: CASSEEAYNEQFF
DNA: TGCGCCAGCAGTGAAGAGGCTTACAATGAGCAGTTCTTC

V: TRBV27
size: few
D: TRBD1
J: TRBJ2-2
CDR3: CASSQGLRTGSTGELFF
DNA: TGTGCCAGCAGTCAAGGACTCCGGACAGGGAGCACCGGGGAGCTGTTTTTT

V: TRBV9
size: NA
D: TRBD2
J: TRBJ2-2
CDR3: CASSLKRGAGELFF
DNA: TGTGCCAGCAGCCTTAAGCGGGGAGCCGGGGAGCTGTTTTTT

V: TRBV30
size: NA
D: NA
J: TRBJ1-2
CDR3: CAWNEGYGYTF
DNA: TGTGCCTGGAATGAGGGCTATGGCTACACCTTC

V: TRBV7-6
size: NA
D: NA
J: TRBJ1-2
CDR3: CASSRSTGHLNYGYTF
DNA: TGTGCCAGCAGCCGCTCCACGGGACACCTTAACTATGGCTACACCTTC

V: TRBV7-9
size: NA
D: NA
J: TRBJ2-5
CDR3: CASSRRMGGETQYF
DNA: TGTGCCAGCAGCCGCCGGATGGGGGGAGAGACCCAGTACTTC

V: TRBV6-5
size: few
D: NA
J: TRBJ1-5
CDR3: CASIEQGRQPQHF
DNA: TGTGCCAGCATAGAACAGGGCAGGCAGCCCCAGCATTTT

V: TRBV4-2
size: few
D: NA
J: TRBJ1-2
CDR3: CASSQEQGTRYGYTF
DNA: TGTGCCAGCAGCCAAGAGCAGGGGACGAGGTATGGCTACACCTTC

V: TRBV5-5
size: NA
D: NA
J: TRBJ2-7
CDR3: CASSLRGGAGSYEQYF
DNA: TGTGCCAGCAGCTTGAGGGGGGGCGCTGGGTCCTACGAGCAGTACTTC

V: TRBV4-2
size: NA
D: NA
J: TRBJ1-1
CDR3: CASSQEARNTEAFF
DNA: TGTGCCAGCAGCCAAGAGGCCAGGAACACTGAAGCTTTCTTT

V: TRBV3-1/TRBV3-2
size: NA
D: NA
J: TRBJ2-7
CDR3: CASSRDYVSYEQYF
DNA: TGTGCCAGCAGCCGCGACTACGTTTCCTACGAGCAGTACTTC